What follows are 3 T cell receptor beta chains derived from one specimen sequenced in a study of T cell responses to AZD1222 COVID-19 vaccine. Profiling relied on immunoSEQ multiplex PCR, and the TCRdb table lists in-frame clones only, not all of them. The sample comprises approximately 120,000 clones, roughly nine tenths of which are singletons, and around 7.5% rests with the top ten. The source material was peripheral blood, sampled on day 0 of AZD1222 vaccination. These receptors were taken from an adult in good health.

The chain links TRBV5-1 to TRBJ1-1, with D unresolved. V lost 2 bases to trimming and J lost 7 bases, with 15 bases between them. The CDR3 runs 14 residues. In germline, CDR1 is SGHRS, CDR2 YFSETQ. CDR3 region: CASSLSVTAIEAFF. The DNA of the CDR3 is TGCGCCAGCAGCTTATCGGTTACGGCGATTGAAGCTTTCTTT.

The chain joins TRBV2 to TRBJ1-6; no clear D. CDR1 and CDR2 (germline): SNHLY, FYNNEI. Trimming took off 2 bases at V and 10 bases at J, with 9 bases between the two ends. CDR3 length: 13 residues. The CDR3 loop reads CASSENLQSPLHF. CDR3 sequence (DNA): TGTGCCAGCAGTGAAAATCTGCAGTCACCCCTCCACTTT.

V is TRBV7-2 and J is TRBJ2-1; D uncertain. Trimming took 1 base from V and 3 from J, leaving 4 bases between them. There are 13 residues in the CDR3. CDR1 SGHTA and CDR2 FQGNSA come from the germline V gene. CDR3 region: CASSLVRYNEQFF. CDR3 coding DNA: TGTGCCAGCAGCTTAGTGCGCTACAATGAGCAGTTCTTC. The full variable domain, with the rest looked up from reference TRBV7-2 and TRBJ2-1, is GAGVSQSPSNKVTEKGKDVELRCDPISGHTALYWYRQSLGQGLEFLIYFQGNSAPDKSGLPSDRFSAERTGGSVSTLTIQRTQQEDSAVYLCASSLVRYNEQFFGPGTRLTVL.